Listed below are T cell receptor beta chains from one sample, sequenced in a study of T cell responses to AZD1222 COVID-19 vaccine. Using immunoSEQ multiplex PCR, the repertoire was profiled, and TCRdb retains in-frame clones only, with some absent. The repertoire holds around 130,000 clones, with about 90% as singletons. The sample here was peripheral blood, taken 28 days after the second dose of the MenACWY control vaccine. The receptors shown here come from an adult who received the MenACWY meningococcal vaccine as a control. Each CDR3 is given with its conserved first and last residue. A D gene is named only where the DNA matches it firmly. For some rows the clone size is stated as once, few or many, or as a class when expanded; others skip it.

J: TRBJ2-1; length: 16; V: TRBV24-1; size: -; D: TRBD1; DNA: TGTGCCACCAGTGATTACGTGACAGGGGGCAGGACCGAGCAGTTCTTC; CDR3: CATSDYVTGGRTEQFF
J: TRBJ2-5; length: 16; V: TRBV12-5; size: -; D: -; DNA: TGTGCTAGTGGTTTGGTACTTCCCCAAGGTCGAGAGACCCAGTACTTC; CDR3: CASGLVLPQGRETQYF
J: TRBJ1-2; length: 15; V: TRBV28; size: once; D: -; DNA: TGTGCCAGCAGTTTTGAGACAGGTTCTAACTATGGCTACACCTTC; CDR3: CASSFETGSNYGYTF
J: TRBJ2-4; length: 17; V: TRBV7-2; size: -; D: TRBD1; DNA: TGTGCCAGCAGCTTAGCAGGGCGACAGGGAGAGGGAAACATTCAGTACTTC; CDR3: CASSLAGRQGEGNIQYF
J: TRBJ1-2; length: 14; V: TRBV19; size: -; D: -; DNA: TGTGCCACCCTAAGGAGAGAAGCTAACTATGGCTACACCTTC; CDR3: CATLRREANYGYTF
J: TRBJ1-4; length: 16; V: TRBV24-1; size: once; D: -; DNA: TGTGCCACCAGTGATTCCGTCGGGGGGGGCAATGAAAAACTGTTTTTT; CDR3: CATSDSVGGGNEKLFF
J: TRBJ2-7; length: 13; V: TRBV6-5; size: -; D: -; DNA: TGTGCCAGCAGTAAACAGGGTACCTACGAGCAGTACTTC; CDR3: CASSKQGTYEQYF
J: TRBJ2-2; length: 15; V: TRBV6-5; size: -; D: TRBD2; DNA: TGTGCCAGCACCCTGAGCGGGGAGAACACCGGGGAGCTGTTTTTT; CDR3: CASTLSGENTGELFF
J: TRBJ1-4; length: 16; V: TRBV5-8; size: -; D: -; DNA: TGTGCCAGCAGCTTGTCGGGGAGTGGGGCTAATGAAAAACTGTTTTTT; CDR3: CASSLSGSGANEKLFF
J: TRBJ1-2; length: 12; V: TRBV19; size: -; D: -; DNA: TGTGCCAGTAGTGACAGGTCCTATGGCTACACCTTC; CDR3: CASSDRSYGYTF
J: TRBJ1-6; length: 16; V: TRBV3-1/TRBV3-2; size: -; D: -; DNA: TGTGCCAGCAGCCAGGTCCCTAAAGGGGACCATTCACCCCTCCACTTT; CDR3: CASSQVPKGDHSPLHF
J: TRBJ1-1; length: 15; V: TRBV19; size: once; D: -; DNA: TGTGCCAGTAGTATACTTCAGGGGAGGAACACTGAAGCTTTCTTT; CDR3: CASSILQGRNTEAFF
J: TRBJ2-7; length: 14; V: TRBV5-1; size: few; D: TRBD1; DNA: TGCGCCAGCAGCTCCGGGACAGGGACCTACGAGCAGTACTTC; CDR3: CASSSGTGTYEQYF
J: TRBJ2-7; length: 13; V: TRBV19; size: few; D: -; DNA: TGTGCCAGTAGTCCCCTCGGGAGTTACGAGCAGTACTTC; CDR3: CASSPLGSYEQYF